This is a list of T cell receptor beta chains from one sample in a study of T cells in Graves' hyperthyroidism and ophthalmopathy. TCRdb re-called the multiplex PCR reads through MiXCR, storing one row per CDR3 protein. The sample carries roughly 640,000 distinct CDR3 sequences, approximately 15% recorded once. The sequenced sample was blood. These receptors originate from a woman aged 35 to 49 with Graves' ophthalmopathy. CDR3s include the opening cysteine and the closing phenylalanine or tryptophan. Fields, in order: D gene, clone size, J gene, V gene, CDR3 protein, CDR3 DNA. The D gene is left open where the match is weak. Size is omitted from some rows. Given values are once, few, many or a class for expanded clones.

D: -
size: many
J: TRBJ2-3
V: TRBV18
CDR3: CASSPPLSAPDTQYF
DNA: TGTGCCAGCTCACCACCCCTTTCGGCCCCAGATACGCAGTATTTT

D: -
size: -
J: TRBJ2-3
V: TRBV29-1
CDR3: CSVVPLRYLTDTQYF
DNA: TGCAGCGTTGTCCCCTTGCGATATCTCACAGATACGCAGTATTTT

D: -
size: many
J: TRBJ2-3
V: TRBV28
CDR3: CASNPTTDTQYF
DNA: TGTGCCAGCAACCCCACAACAGATACGCAGTATTTT

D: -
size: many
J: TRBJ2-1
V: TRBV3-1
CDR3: CASSPDNFNEQFF
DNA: TGTGCCAGCAGCCCCGACAACTTCAATGAGCAGTTCTTC

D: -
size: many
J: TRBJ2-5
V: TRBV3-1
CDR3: CASSFRETQYF
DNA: TGTGCCAGCAGCTTCCGGGAGACCCAGTACTTC

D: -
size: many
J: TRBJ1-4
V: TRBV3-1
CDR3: CASSPYTSTNEKLFF
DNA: TGTGCCAGCAGCCCGTACACCTCAACTAATGAAAAACTGTTTTTT

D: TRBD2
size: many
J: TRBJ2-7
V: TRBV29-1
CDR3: CSVELLAGGSYEQYF
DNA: TGCAGCGTTGAATTACTAGCGGGAGGATCCTACGAGCAGTACTTC

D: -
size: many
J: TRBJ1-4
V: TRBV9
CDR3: CASSTLDGGANEKLFF
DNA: TGTGCCAGCAGCACCCTCGACGGCGGAGCTAATGAAAAACTGTTTTTT

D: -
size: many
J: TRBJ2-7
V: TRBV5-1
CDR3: CASSLESYEQYF
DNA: TGCGCCAGCAGCTTGGAGTCCTACGAGCAGTACTTC

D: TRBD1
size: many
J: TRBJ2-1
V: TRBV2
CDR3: CASSAQGASNEQFF
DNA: TGTGCCAGCAGTGCGCAGGGGGCTAGCAATGAGCAGTTCTTC

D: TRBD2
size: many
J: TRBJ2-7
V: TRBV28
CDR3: CASSLGGALILRSYEQYF
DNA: TGTGCCAGCAGTTTGGGAGGGGCTTTAATCCTCAGGTCCTACGAGCAGTACTTC

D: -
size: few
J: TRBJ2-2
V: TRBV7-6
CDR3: CASSQQGLPTGELFF
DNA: TGTGCCAGCAGCCAACAAGGATTACCAACCGGGGAGCTGTTTTTT

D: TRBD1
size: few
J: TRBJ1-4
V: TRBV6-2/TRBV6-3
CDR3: CASSYPARDRNEKLFF
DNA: TGTGCCAGCAGTTATCCTGCCCGGGACAGGAATGAAAAACTGTTTTTT

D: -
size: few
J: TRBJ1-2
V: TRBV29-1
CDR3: CSVEDPPGYTF
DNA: TGCAGCGTTGAAGATCCCCCTGGCTACACCTTC

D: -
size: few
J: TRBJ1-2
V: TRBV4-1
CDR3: CASSQEWGPNYGYTF
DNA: TGCGCCAGCAGCCAAGAATGGGGGCCTAACTATGGCTACACCTTC

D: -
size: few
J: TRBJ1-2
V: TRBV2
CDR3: CASNYPGQRRRGYTF
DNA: TGTGCCAGCAATTACCCGGGACAAAGAAGACGTGGCTACACCTTC

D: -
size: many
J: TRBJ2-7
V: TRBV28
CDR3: CASSSGPTLGQYF
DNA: TGTGCCAGCAGTTCCGGGCCGACCCTCGGGCAGTACTTC

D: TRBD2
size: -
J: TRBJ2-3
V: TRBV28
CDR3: CASSFIAGVTDTQYF
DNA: TGTGCCAGCAGTTTCATAGCGGGAGTCACAGATACGCAGTATTTT

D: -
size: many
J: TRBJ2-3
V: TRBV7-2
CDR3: CASSLRESPDTQYF
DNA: TGTGCCAGCAGCTTAAGGGAGAGTCCAGATACGCAGTATTTT

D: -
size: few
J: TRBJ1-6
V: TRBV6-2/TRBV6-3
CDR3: CASSLRQAASPLHF
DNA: TGTGCCAGCAGTCTCAGACAGGCTGCTTCACCCCTCCACTTT

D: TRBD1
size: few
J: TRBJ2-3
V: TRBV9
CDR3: CASSGTGAIGTDTQYF
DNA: TGTGCCAGCAGCGGGACAGGGGCGATTGGCACAGATACGCAGTATTTT

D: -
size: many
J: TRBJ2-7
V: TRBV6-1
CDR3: CASSRYGPIEEQYF
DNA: TGTGCCAGCAGTAGGTATGGCCCAATTGAGGAGCAGTACTTC

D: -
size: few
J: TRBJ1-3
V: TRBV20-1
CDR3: CSAPLPTGVSGNTIYF
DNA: TGCAGTGCCCCGCTCCCGACAGGCGTCTCTGGAAACACCATATATTTT

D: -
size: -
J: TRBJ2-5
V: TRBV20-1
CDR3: CSARGQGRGETQYF
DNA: TGCAGTGCTAGAGGACAGGGGCGGGGGGAGACCCAGTACTTC

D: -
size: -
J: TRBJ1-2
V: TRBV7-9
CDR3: CASSLTTGYGYTF
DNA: TGTGCCAGCAGCTTAACGACAGGTTATGGCTACACCTTC

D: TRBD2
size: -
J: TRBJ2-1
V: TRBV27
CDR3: CASSLTGGGDSKQFF
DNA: TGTGCCAGCAGTTTGACGGGGGGGGGGGATTCCAAGCAGTTCTTC

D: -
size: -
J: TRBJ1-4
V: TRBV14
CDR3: CASSQVGSGYEKLFF
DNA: TGTGCCAGCAGCCAAGTCGGGTCAGGATATGAAAAACTGTTTTTT

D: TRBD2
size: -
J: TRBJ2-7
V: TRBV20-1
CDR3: CSATRSGSPQGEQYF
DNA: TGCAGTGCTACCCGTAGCGGGAGTCCTCAGGGGGAGCAGTACTTC

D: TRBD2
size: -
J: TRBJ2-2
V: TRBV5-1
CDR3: CASSLGRLAGGEGTGELFF
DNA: TGCGCCAGCAGCTTGGGGAGGCTAGCGGGAGGAGAAGGCACCGGGGAGCTGTTTTTT

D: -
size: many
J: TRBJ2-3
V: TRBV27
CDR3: CASKDSLSGTQYF
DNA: TGTGCCAGCAAGGACTCCTTATCTGGGACGCAGTATTTT

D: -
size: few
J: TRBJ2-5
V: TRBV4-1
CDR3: CASSQVEGSETQYF
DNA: TGCGCCAGCAGCCAAGTCGAGGGGTCGGAGACCCAGTACTTC

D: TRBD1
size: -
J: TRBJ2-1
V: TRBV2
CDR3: CASSAQGARVFF
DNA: TGTGCCAGCAGTGCACAGGGGGCGCGGGTGTTCTTC

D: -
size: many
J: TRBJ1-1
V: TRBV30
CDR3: CAWDQGATEAFF
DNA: TGTGCCTGGGATCAGGGAGCCACTGAAGCTTTCTTT

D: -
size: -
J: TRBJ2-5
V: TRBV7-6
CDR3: CASSLVGRGYQETQYF
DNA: TGTGCCAGCAGCTTAGTTGGGCGAGGGTACCAAGAGACCCAGTACTTC

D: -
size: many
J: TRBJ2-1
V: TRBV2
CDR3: CASSVRGGNEQFF
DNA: TGTGCCAGCAGTGTCCGAGGGGGCAATGAGCAGTTCTTC

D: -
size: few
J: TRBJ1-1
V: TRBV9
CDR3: CASSPRWNTEAFF
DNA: TGTGCCAGCAGCCCTCGTTGGAACACTGAAGCTTTCTTT

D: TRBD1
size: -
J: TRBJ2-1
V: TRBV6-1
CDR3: CANGPGQGANNEQFF
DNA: TGTGCCAACGGACCTGGGCAGGGGGCCAACAATGAGCAGTTCTTC

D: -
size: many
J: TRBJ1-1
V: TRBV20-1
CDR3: CSAWRHEYTEAFF
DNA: TGCAGTGCCTGGAGACATGAATACACTGAAGCTTTCTTT

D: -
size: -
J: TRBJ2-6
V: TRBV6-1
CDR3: CASRGLGGPNPGANVLTF
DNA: TGTGCCAGCAGGGGTTTAGGGGGGCCAAATCCTGGGGCCAACGTCCTGACTTTC

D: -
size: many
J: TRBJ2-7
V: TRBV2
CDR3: CATSRGQSYEQYF
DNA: TGTGCCACTTCCCGGGGCCAGTCCTACGAGCAGTACTTC

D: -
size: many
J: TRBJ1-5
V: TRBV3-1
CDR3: CASSQGPGTQHF
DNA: TGTGCCAGCAGCCAAGGCCCCGGGACCCAGCATTTT

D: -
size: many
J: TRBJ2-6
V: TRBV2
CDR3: CASSDLGAGGANVLTF
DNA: TGTGCCAGCAGCGATTTGGGGGCGGGAGGGGCCAACGTCCTGACTTTC

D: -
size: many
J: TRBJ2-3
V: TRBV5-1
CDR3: CASSLVVRPGTDTQYF
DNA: TGCGCCAGCAGCTTGGTCGTGCGGCCTGGCACAGATACGCAGTATTTT

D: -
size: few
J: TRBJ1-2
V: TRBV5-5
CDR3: CASSSRGSGYTF
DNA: TGTGCCAGCAGCTCACGGGGATCTGGCTACACCTTC

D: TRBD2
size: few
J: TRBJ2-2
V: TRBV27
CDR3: CASRVLGTSGTGELFF
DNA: TGTGCCAGCAGAGTACTCGGGACTAGCGGCACCGGGGAGCTGTTTTTT